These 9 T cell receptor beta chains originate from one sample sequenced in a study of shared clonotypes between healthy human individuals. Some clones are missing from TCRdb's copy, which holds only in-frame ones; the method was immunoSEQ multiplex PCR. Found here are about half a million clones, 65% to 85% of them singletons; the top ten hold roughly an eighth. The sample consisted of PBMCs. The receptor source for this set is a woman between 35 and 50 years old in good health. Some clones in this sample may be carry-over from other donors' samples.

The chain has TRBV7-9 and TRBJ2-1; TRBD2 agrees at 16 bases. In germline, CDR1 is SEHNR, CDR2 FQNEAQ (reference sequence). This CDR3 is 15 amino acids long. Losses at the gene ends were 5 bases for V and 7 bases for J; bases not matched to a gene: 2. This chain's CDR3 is CASSTGLAGGNEQFF. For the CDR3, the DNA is TGTGCCAGCAGCACGGGACTAGCGGGAGGGAATGAGCAGTTCTTC.

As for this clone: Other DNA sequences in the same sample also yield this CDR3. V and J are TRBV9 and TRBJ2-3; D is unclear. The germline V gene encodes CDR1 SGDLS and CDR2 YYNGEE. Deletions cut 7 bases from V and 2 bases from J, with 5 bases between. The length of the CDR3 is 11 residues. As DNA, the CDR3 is TGTGCCAGCTCCGCCACAGATACGCAGTATTTT. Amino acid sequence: CASSATDTQYF.

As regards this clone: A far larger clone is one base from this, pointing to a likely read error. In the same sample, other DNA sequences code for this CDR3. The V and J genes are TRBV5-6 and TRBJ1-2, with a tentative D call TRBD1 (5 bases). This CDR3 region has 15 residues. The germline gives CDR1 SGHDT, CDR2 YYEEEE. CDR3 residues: CATRRQSRANYGYTF. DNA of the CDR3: TGTGCAACCCGAAGACAGTCGCGGGCTAACTATGGCTACACCTTC.

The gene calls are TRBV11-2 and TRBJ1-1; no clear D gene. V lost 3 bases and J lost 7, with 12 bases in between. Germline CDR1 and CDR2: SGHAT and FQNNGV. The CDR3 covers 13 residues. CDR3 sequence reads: CASSFRRMGEAFF. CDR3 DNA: TGTGCCAGCAGCTTCCGCAGGATGGGTGAAGCTTTCTTT.

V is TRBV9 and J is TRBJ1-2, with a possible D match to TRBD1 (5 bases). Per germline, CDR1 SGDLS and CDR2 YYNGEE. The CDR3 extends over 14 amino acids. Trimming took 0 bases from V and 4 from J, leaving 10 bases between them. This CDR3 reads CASSVVQGPYGYTF. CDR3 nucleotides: TGTGCCAGCAGCGTAGTGCAGGGCCCCTATGGCTACACCTTC. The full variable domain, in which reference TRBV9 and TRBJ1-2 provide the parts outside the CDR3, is DSGVTQTPKHLITATGQRVTLRCSPRSGDLSVYWYQQSLDQGLQFLIQYYNGEERAKGNILERFSAQQFPDLHSELNLSSLELGDSALYFCASSVVQGPYGYTFGSGTRLTVV.

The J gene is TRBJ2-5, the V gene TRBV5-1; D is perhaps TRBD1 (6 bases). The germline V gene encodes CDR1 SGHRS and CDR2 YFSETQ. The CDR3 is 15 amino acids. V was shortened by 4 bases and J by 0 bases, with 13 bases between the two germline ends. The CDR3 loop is CASSITGTYQETQYF. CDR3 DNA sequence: TGCGCCAGCAGCATCACAGGGACCTACCAAGAGACCCAGTACTTC. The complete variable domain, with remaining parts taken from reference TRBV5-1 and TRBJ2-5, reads KAGVTQTPRYLIKTRGQQVTLSCSPISGHRSVSWYQQTPGQGLQFLFEYFSETQRNKGNFPGRFSGRQFSNSRSEMNVSTLELGDSALYLCASSITGTYQETQYFGPGTRLLVL.

Here the CDR3 reads CAIWTGPGELFF. DNA of the CDR3: TGTGCCATCTGGACAGGGCCCGGGGAGCTGTTTTTT. The V gene is TRBV10-3, the J gene TRBJ2-2; 8 nucleotides match TRBD1. Trimming cost V 8 bases and J 6 bases; bases outside gene matches: 2. The CDR3 spans 12 residues. Germline loops: CDR1 ENHRY, CDR2 SYGVKD.

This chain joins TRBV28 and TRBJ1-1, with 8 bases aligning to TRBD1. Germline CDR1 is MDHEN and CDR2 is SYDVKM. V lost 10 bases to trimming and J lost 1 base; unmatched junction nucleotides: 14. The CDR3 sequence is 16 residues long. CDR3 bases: TGTGCCACCCAACAGGGGGGCGCAATTGGGAACACTGAAGCTTTCTTT. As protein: CATQQGGAIGNTEAFF.

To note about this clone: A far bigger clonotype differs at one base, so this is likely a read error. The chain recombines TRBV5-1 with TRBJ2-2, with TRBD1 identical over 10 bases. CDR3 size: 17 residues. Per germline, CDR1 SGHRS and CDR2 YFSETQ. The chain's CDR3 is CANSLGDRGRATGELFF. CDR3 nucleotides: TGCGCCAACAGCTTGGGGGACAGGGGCCGCGCAACCGGGGAGCTGTTTTTT.